This is a list of T cell receptor beta chains from one sample in a study of blood T cell repertoires in COVID-19. Clones were read by immunoSEQ multiplex PCR, and TCRdb kept only the in-frame ones, dropping some. The sample holds some 320,000 clones, more than 70% seen once. The sequenced sample consisted of peripheral blood. The receptor source for this set is a woman in her forties or fifties who had recovered from COVID-19. CDR3s leave out the opening cysteine and the closing phenylalanine or tryptophan. For some rows the clone size is stated as once, few or many, or as a class when expanded; others skip it.

j_call v_call cdr3_length clone_size cdr3_aa
TRBJ2-1 TRBV30 12 . AWGLAGSYNEQF
TRBJ2-2 TRBV9 15 . ASSGGPGQGNTGELF
TRBJ1-5 TRBV10-1 12 . ASSSLTGNQPQH
TRBJ2-4 TRBV4-1 12 . ASSPRTWQNIQY
TRBJ1-2 TRBV28 12 few ASSFQATRYGYT
TRBJ1-1 TRBV28 12 . ASSFRGMNTEAF
TRBJ2-3 TRBV7-9 14 . ASSLIGSGRADSPY
TRBJ2-7 TRBV5-4 13 . ASSVGLAASYEQY
TRBJ1-4 TRBV3-1/TRBV3-2 14 few ASSQEEGATNEKLF
TRBJ1-2 TRBV12-5 9 . AFLGNYGYT
TRBJ2-5 TRBV12-3/TRBV12-4 11 once ASSFSGGATQY
TRBJ2-5 TRBV11-3 13 once ASSLDGTREETQY
TRBJ2-2 TRBV19 13 . ASSIAREGTGELF
TRBJ1-1 TRBV6-5 13 once ASSRGGSVNTEAF
TRBJ2-5 TRBV3-1/TRBV3-2 12 once ASSQDWAQETQY
TRBJ2-2 TRBV5-5 13 . ASSLGDRDTGELF
TRBJ1-1 TRBV10-3 12 . AISESTGSTEAF
TRBJ2-4 TRBV19 15 . ASSISTGTIAKNIQY
TRBJ2-2 TRBV7-9 13 . ASSLPGQGAGELF
TRBJ2-2 TRBV19 14 once ASTKGGQGRTGELF
TRBJ2-7 TRBV5-1 13 . ASSLAQGALGEQY
TRBJ2-7 TRBV6-5 8 . ASKPYEQY
TRBJ2-2 TRBV14 15 . ASSQDRGHRVTGELF
TRBJ1-2 TRBV7-2 12 . ASSFGTTNYGYT
TRBJ1-6 TRBV19 12 many ASSIEGSNSPLH
TRBJ2-5 TRBV29-1 11 . SASGTRRATQY
TRBJ2-5 TRBV21-1 14 . ASSVSLRDSQETQY
TRBJ1-6 TRBV7-2 14 . ASSPNRGSPGSPLH
TRBJ2-5 TRBV15 15 . ATSRDSLGLAGETQY
TRBJ1-1 TRBV29-1 12 . TVGPGLIDTEAF
TRBJ2-5 TRBV10-3 12 . AISSTGGEETQY
TRBJ1-2 TRBV19 12 . ASSIQGANYGYT
TRBJ1-4 TRBV12-5 12 . ASGPGTGSEKLF
TRBJ2-5 TRBV4-3 14 once ASSQERRFQGETQY
TRBJ2-7 TRBV30 12 . AWGSYGGSYEQY
TRBJ1-2 TRBV19 14 . ASALRLTGGNYGYT
TRBJ1-2 TRBV11-2 11 few ASSLAGGYGYT
TRBJ1-6 TRBV9 11 . ASSVEVGSPLH
TRBJ2-5 TRBV7-2 14 . ASSLAMRGGGETQY
TRBJ2-1 TRBV18 13 . ASSRGLRGPNEQF
TRBJ1-3 TRBV20-1 12 . SASLSGEGNTIY
TRBJ2-4 TRBV12-3/TRBV12-4 11 . ASSYIGPGGQY
TRBJ2-4 TRBV5-6 12 . ASRGGIAKNIQY
TRBJ2-7 TRBV19 17 . ASSNPTGLAGANRHEQY
TRBJ1-5 TRBV7-2 12 . ASSSQATNQPQH
TRBJ2-1 TRBV10-3 14 . AISESGLAGGYEQF
TRBJ2-1 TRBV7-8 14 . ASSLPGTSGDNEQF
TRBJ1-1 TRBV5-5 13 . ASSPLAGPGTEAF
TRBJ1-2 TRBV9 12 once ASSVDQGVYGYT
TRBJ1-1 TRBV12-5 13 . ASGGGTAVNTEAF
TRBJ1-1 TRBV7-9 9 . ASSFIEEAF
TRBJ2-2 TRBV7-9 13 few ASSLPQTVTGELF